The entry below describes one T cell receptor beta chain. Its antigen is unidentified. Other DNA variants within this sample encode the same CDR3. The entry originates in a study of OX40 agonist ivuxolimab in advanced cancers. Study background: Enrolled patients in dose escalation had cancers that were hepatocellular carcinoma, melanoma, renal cell or head and neck cancer. Three patients showed partial responses: one hepatocellular carcinoma and two cutaneous melanoma cases.

Some clones are missing from TCRdb's copy, which holds only in-frame ones; the method was immunoSEQ multiplex PCR. The repertoire holds 30,000 or so clones, with 90% as singletons. Study-level findings and limits: Relatively little clonal expansion, among the lowest observed, appeared in partial responders at 0.1-3.0 mg/kg.

This clonotype was obtained from an adult with an advanced solid tumor such as melanoma, head and neck, liver or kidney cancer. The material was CD4+ or CD8+ T cells sorted from blood, obtained in a trial of the OX40 agonist ivuxolimab.

CDR3 protein: CASSAYPLTLAGEDNEQFF. CDR3 coding DNA: TGTGCCAGCAGCGCCTACCCTCTTACGCTAGCGGGAGAAGATAATGAGCAGTTCTTC. The chain is built from TRBV7-6 and TRBJ2-1; 10 nucleotides agree with TRBD2. V gave up 5 bases and J gave up 7 bases; unmatched junction bases: 20. Per germline, CDR1 SGHVS and CDR2 FNYEAQ. The CDR3 contains 19 residues.